This entry concerns a single TCR beta chain. Its antigen is still unknown. This sample is part of a study of cytomegalovirus exposure and HLA in healthy donors. Study results and limitations: Looking again later, the authors saw that most CMV-associated TCR beta chains seemed HLA-restricted. In a later analysis, TCR beta V- and J-gene trimming was associated with a missense DCLRE1C variant.

Primers for the PCR totalled 60 Vbeta and 13 Jbeta. Assay: immunoSEQ multiplex PCR; the TCRdb copy retains only in-frame clones and omits some. The sample has about 180,000 clones, about 72% seen once; the top ten hold 2.5%. Germline CDR1 reads SGHRS; CDR2 reads YFSETQ. The CDR3 totals 14 residues. The ends lost 4 bases at V and 9 bases at J; junction bases unmatched: 9. The genes are TRBV5-1 and TRBJ2-1; 8 bases line up with TRBD2. Material: PBMCs. The receptor comes from a human donor in good health. The CDR3 coding sequence is TGCGCCAGCAGCCAGGGGCGGGGGGACGGTGAGCAGTTCTTC. This translates into CASSQGRGDGEQFF.